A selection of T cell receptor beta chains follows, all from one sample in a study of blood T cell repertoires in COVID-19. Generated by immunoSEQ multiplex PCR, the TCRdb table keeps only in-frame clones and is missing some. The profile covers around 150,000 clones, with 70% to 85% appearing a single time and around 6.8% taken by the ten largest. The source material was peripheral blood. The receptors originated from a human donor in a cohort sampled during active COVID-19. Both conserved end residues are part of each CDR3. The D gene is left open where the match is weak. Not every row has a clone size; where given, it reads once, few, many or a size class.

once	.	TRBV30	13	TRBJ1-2	CAWRPLESYGYTF	TGTGCCTGGAGGCCGCTAGAATCTTATGGCTACACCTTC
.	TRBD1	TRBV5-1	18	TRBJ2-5	CASSIGVTTRGQGETQYF	TGCGCCAGCAGCATTGGAGTTACGACCAGGGGGCAGGGGGAGACCCAGTACTTC
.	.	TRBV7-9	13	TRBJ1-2	CASSYQVSYGYTF	TGTGCCAGCAGCTACCAGGTCAGCTATGGCTACACCTTC
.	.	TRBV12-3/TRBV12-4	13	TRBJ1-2	CASRSGSRYGYTF	TGTGCCAGCAGATCAGGGTCCCGCTATGGCTACACCTTC
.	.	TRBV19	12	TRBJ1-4	CASSTQGEKLFF	TGTGCCAGTAGTACCCAGGGTGAAAAACTGTTTTTT
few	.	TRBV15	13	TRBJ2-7	CATSRDRGYEQYF	TGTGCCACCAGCAGAGATAGGGGCTACGAGCAGTACTTC
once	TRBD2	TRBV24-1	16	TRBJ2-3	CATSDSDGTKTDTQYF	TGTGCCACCAGTGATTCTGACGGGACTAAAACAGATACGCAGTATTTT
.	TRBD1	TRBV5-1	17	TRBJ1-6	CASSPSQGASRNSPLHF	TGCGCCAGCAGCCCCTCCCAGGGGGCGTCCCGGAATTCACCCCTCCACTTT
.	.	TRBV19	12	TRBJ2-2	CASSTLTGELFF	TGTGCCAGTAGTACTTTGACCGGGGAGCTGTTTTTT
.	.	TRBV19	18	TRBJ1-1	CASSIAVRTASLNTEAFF	TGTGCCAGTAGTATCGCCGTCAGAACCGCTTCATTGAACACTGAAGCTTTCTTT
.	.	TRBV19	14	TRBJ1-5	CASTSSGVSQPQHF	TGTGCCAGTACCTCCTCCGGGGTAAGCCAGCCCCAGCATTTT
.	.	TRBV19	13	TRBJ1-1	CASSIVEDTEAFF	TGTGCCAGTAGTATAGTTGAGGACACTGAAGCTTTCTTT
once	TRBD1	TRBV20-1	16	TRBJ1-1	CSAGARQGYGNTEAFF	TGCAGTGCTGGTGCCCGACAGGGTTATGGGAACACTGAAGCTTTCTTT
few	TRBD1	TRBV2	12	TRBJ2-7	CASGTGGDEQYF	TGTGCCAGCGGGACAGGGGGCGACGAGCAGTACTTC
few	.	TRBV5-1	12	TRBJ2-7	CASSQDGNEQYF	TGCGCCAGCAGCCAGGACGGGAACGAGCAGTACTTC
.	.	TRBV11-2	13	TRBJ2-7	CASSKGGGYEQCF	TGTGCCAGCAGCAAAGGGGGGGGTTACGAGCAGTGCTTC
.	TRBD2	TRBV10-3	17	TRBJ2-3	CAISERTLAGRTDTQYF	TGTGCCATCAGTGAGAGGACCTTAGCGGGGCGCACAGATACGCAGTATTTT
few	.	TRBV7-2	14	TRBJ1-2	CASSFPGVNYGYTF	TGTGCCAGCAGCTTCCCAGGGGTTAACTATGGCTACACCTTC
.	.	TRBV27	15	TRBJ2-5	CASSPSEQRRETQYF	TGTGCCAGCAGCCCCTCGGAGCAACGAAGGGAGACCCAGTACTTC
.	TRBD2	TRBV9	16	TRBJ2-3	CASSVGLAGGSDTQYF	TGTGCCAGCAGCGTAGGCCTAGCGGGGGGTTCCGATACGCAGTATTTT
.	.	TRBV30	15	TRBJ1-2	CAWTLAGAINYGYTF	TGTGCCTGGACCCTTGCGGGGGCTATTAACTATGGCTACACCTTC
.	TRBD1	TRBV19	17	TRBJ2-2	CASTDQRRTGVAGELFF	TGTGCCAGTACCGACCAACGACGGACAGGGGTGGCCGGGGAGCTGTTTTTT
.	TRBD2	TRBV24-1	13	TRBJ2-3	CATRASGSNTQYF	TGTGCCACCAGGGCTAGCGGGTCCAATACGCAGTATTTT
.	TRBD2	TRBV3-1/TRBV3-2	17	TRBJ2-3	CASSRRGTSGSSDTQYF	TGTGCCAGCAGCCGCAGAGGGACTAGCGGTAGTTCGGATACGCAGTATTTT
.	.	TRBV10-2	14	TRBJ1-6	CASSEARLNSPLHF	TGCGCCAGCAGTGAAGCCAGGCTGAATTCACCCCTCCACTTT
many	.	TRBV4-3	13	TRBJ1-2	CASSQHREAGYTF	TGCGCCAGCAGCCAGCACCGGGAGGCGGGCTACACCTTC
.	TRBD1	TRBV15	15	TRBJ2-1	CATSRAGTVNNEQFF	TGTGCCACCAGCAGAGCCGGGACAGTGAACAATGAGCAGTTCTTC
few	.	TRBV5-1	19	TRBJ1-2	CASSLAPPGRGSSNYGYTF	TGCGCCAGCAGCTTGGCCCCACCGGGCAGGGGATCTTCTAACTATGGCTACACCTTC
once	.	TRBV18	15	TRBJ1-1	CASSPQGIGGTEAFF	TGTGCCAGCTCACCACAGGGAATTGGAGGGACTGAAGCTTTCTTT